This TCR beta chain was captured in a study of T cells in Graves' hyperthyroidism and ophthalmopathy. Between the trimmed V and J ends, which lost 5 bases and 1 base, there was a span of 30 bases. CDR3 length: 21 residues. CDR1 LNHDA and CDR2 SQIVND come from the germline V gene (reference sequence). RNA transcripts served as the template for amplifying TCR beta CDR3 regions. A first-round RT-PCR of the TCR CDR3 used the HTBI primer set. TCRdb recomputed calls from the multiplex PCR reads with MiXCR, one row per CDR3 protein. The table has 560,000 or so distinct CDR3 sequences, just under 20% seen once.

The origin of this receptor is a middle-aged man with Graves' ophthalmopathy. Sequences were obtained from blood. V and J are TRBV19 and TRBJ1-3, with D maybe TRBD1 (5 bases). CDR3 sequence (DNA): TGTGCCAGTAGTCTCCGTGGGCTGGTGGGGACGACCGACACTTCTGGAAACACCATATATTTT. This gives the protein CASSLRGLVGTTDTSGNTIYF. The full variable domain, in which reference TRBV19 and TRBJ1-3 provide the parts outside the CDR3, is DGGITQSPKYLFRKEGQNVTLSCEQNLNHDAMYWYRQDPGQGLRLIYYSQIVNDFQKGDIAEGYSVSREKKESFPLTVTSAQKNPTAFYLCASSLRGLVGTTDTSGNTIYFGEGSWLTVV.